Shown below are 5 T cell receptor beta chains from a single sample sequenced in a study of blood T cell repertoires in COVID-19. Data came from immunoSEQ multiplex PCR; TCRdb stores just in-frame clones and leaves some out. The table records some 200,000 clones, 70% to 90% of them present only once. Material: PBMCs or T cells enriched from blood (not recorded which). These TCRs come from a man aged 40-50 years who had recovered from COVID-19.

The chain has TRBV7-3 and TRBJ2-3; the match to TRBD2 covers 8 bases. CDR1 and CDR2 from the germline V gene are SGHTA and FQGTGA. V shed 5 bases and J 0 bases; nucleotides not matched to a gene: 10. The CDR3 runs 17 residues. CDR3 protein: CASSPTVLAGSTDTQYF. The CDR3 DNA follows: TGTGCCAGCAGCCCAACCGTATTAGCGGGAAGCACAGATACGCAGTATTTT.

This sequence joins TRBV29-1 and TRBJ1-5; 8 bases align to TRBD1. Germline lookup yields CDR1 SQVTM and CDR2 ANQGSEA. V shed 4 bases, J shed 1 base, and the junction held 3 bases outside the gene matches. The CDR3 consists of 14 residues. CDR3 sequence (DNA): TGCAGCGTTGGACAGGGGATGAGCAATCAGCCCCAGCATTTT. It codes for CSVGQGMSNQPQHF.

The CDR3 loop is CSVEGGPGEDTQYF. The DNA of the CDR3 is TGCAGCGTTGAGGGTGGTCCGGGGGAGGATACGCAGTATTTT. The chain employs TRBV29-1 and TRBJ2-3, with D tentatively TRBD2 (6 bases). V shed 3 bases and J shed 6 bases, with 16 bases lying between them. The CDR3 consists of 14 residues. Germline V gene sequence: CDR1 SQVTM, CDR2 ANQGSEA.

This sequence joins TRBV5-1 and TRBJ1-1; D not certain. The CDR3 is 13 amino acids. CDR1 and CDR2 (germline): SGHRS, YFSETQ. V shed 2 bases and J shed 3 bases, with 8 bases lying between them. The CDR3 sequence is CASSLTRDTEAFF. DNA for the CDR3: TGCGCCAGCAGCTTAACCCGGGACACTGAAGCTTTCTTT.

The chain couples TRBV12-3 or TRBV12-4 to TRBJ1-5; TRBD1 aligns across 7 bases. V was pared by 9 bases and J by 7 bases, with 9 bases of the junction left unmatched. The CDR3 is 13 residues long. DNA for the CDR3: TGTGCCAGTACCAGGGGGGCTTACCAGCCCCAGCATTTT. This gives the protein CASTRGAYQPQHF.